A single sample gave rise to the 7 T cell receptor beta chains below, sequenced in a study of shared clonotypes between healthy human individuals. Libraries were prepared by immunoSEQ multiplex PCR; TCRdb keeps only in-frame clonotypes and omits some of them. The sample holds millions of clones, approximately 95% seen once. The sequencing sample was made of naive CD4+ T cells from PBMCs. Subset defined: CD45RA+ positively selected. Receptor source: a man younger than 35 in good health. Some clones in this sample may be carry-over from other donors' samples.

This clone was recorded once. The genes are TRBV6-6 and TRBJ2-5; the D is unclear. The germline V gene has CDR1 MNHNY and CDR2 SVGAGI (reference sequence). V lost 7 bases and J lost 5, with 14 bases in between. The length of the CDR3 is 13 residues. The CDR3: CASKNGPSETQYF. DNA for the CDR3: TGTGCCAGCAAGAACGGCCCCAGTGAGACCCAGTACTTC.

The chain carries TRBV18 and TRBJ2-1; TRBD2 aligns across 11 bases. Germline lookup yields CDR1 KGHSH and CDR2 LQKENI. V was clipped by 1 base and J by 10 bases; unmatched bases: 9. The CDR3 is 16 amino acids. The DNA for the CDR3 is TGTGCCAGCTCACCACAGCGACTAGCGGGATATGGCGAGCAGTTCTTC. Its protein product is CASSPQRLAGYGEQFF.

The chain is built from TRBV14 and TRBJ2-1; no definite D call. Trimming removed 0 bases at V and 2 bases at J, with 5 bases between. This CDR3 contains 14 residues. Germline V lookup: CDR1 SGHDN, CDR2 FVKESK. As DNA, the CDR3 is TGTGCCAGCAGCCAAGATCCCCCCTACAATGAGCAGTTCTTC. It codes for CASSQDPPYNEQFF.

V gene TRBV2 combines with J gene TRBJ2-7; D may match TRBD1 or TRBD2 (6 bases each). Germline V gene sequence: CDR1 SNHLY, CDR2 FYNNEI. The CDR3 covers 12 residues. The germline V and J ends were trimmed by 6 bases and 4 bases, with 10 bases remaining between them. CDR3 nucleotides: TGTGCCAGCAGGAGGGGGGTTTACGAGCAGTACTTC. This codes for CASRRGVYEQYF.

This clone came up once. The chain has TRBV5-1 and TRBJ2-1; 10 bases fit TRBD2. The V gene's germline CDR1 is SGHRS and CDR2 YFSETQ. J lost 7 bases, V lost 2 bases, and 6 bases had no gene match. CDR3 length equals 15 residues. CDR3 DNA: TGCGCCAGCAGCTTTTGGACTAGCGGTTCTAATGAGCAGTTCTTC. Its translation: CASSFWTSGSNEQFF.

Of note for this clone: Other DNA sequences of this sample code for an identical CDR3. This chain joins TRBV5-1 and TRBJ1-1; unclear D gene. CDR3 length equals 13 residues. Deletions cut 0 bases from V and 2 bases from J, with 5 bases between. In germline, CDR1 is SGHRS, CDR2 YFSETQ. CDR3 region: CASSLGGNTEAFF. Written as DNA, the CDR3 is TGCGCCAGCAGCTTGGGGGGAAACACTGAAGCTTTCTTT. Supplemented by reference TRBV5-1 and TRBJ1-1, the full variable domain reads KAGVTQTPRYLIKTRGQQVTLSCSPISGHRSVSWYQQTPGQGLQFLFEYFSETQRNKGNFPGRFSGRQFSNSRSEMNVSTLELGDSALYLCASSLGGNTEAFFGQGTRLTVV.

This clone was recorded only once. V is TRBV6-5 and J is TRBJ2-7; perhaps TRBD1 as D (5 bases). This CDR3 has 13 amino acids. V was trimmed by 8 bases and J by 6 bases, leaving 17 bases between them. CDR1 and CDR2 (germline): MNHEY, SVGAGI. CDR3 bases: TGTGCCAGCCTACGACAGAATCCGCCCGAGCAGTACTTC. This codes for CASLRQNPPEQYF.